This note documents a single T cell receptor beta chain sequence. The sample is drawn from a study of response to subunit inactivated influenza vaccine. TCRdb recomputed calls from the RT-PCR reads with MiXCR, one row per CDR3 protein. The table has more than 450,000 distinct CDR3 sequences, approximately 11% seen once; the top ten hold about 11%. The CDR3 consists of 14 residues. The V end was cut by 0 bases, the J end by 5 bases, with 10 bases between. Looked up from germline, CDR1 is MGHRA and CDR2 is YSYEKL. These data also formed part of another study, on T cells expressing NK-cell markers. This second study notes: Beta-chain TCR cDNA was generated via 5'RACE template switching with UMIs. Sorted T-cell subsets CD3+CD56+NKG2C+, CD3+CD56+NKG2C- and CD3+CD56-NKG2C+ were TCR beta-sequenced. For several experiments, T cell sorting was restricted to the alpha-beta TCR population by means of an anti-gamma-delta TCR antibody. Of the CD8+ T cell pool in several donors, roughly 1.0-7.5% was accounted for by dominant NKG2C+ clonotypes. These clonotypes additionally ranked first within the CD3+CD56-NKG2C+ fraction of several donors.

This receptor was taken from a man aged 45-65 years who received an inactivated influenza vaccine. The rearrangement joins TRBV4-1 to TRBJ2-5, with D unresolved. The sequencing here drew on PBMCs from blood, taken on the day of vaccination. CDR3 coding DNA: TGCGCCAGCAGCCAAGAAAGGAATACGGAGACCCAGTACTTC. It codes for CASSQERNTETQYF.